This T cell receptor (beta chain) was sequenced in a study of tissue T cells after allogeneic stem cell transplantation. This clone showed up just a few times. Gene names refer to mouse genes. The read finishes 1 residue shy of the CDR3 end, and the germline J gene is used to complete it. The method was immunoSEQ multiplex PCR; TCRdb's version includes in-frame clones alone and lacks a portion of them. The sample yields roughly 5,300 clones, roughly half seen once. The CDR3 sequence is 14 residues long. With 6 bases removed from V and 0 bases from J, the gap between germline ends came to 8 bases. Germline CDR1 and CDR2: KGHPV and FQNQEV (reference sequence). This sample's time point: mouse harvest day 7 after allogeneic transplant. Each mouse received 10^7 T-cell-depleted marrow cells plus 10^6 splenic CD5+ T cells by tail vein.

The chain recombines TRBV26 with TRBJ1-4; no firm D call. The clonotype comes from a female BALB/c mouse given C57BL/6 T cells with graft-versus-host disease after an allogeneic hematopoietic cell transplant. Specimen: gut tissue. The CDR3 loop reads CASSHEISNERLFF. The CDR3 DNA, read in part, is TGTGCCAGCAGCCATGAAATTTCCAACGAAAGATTATTT.